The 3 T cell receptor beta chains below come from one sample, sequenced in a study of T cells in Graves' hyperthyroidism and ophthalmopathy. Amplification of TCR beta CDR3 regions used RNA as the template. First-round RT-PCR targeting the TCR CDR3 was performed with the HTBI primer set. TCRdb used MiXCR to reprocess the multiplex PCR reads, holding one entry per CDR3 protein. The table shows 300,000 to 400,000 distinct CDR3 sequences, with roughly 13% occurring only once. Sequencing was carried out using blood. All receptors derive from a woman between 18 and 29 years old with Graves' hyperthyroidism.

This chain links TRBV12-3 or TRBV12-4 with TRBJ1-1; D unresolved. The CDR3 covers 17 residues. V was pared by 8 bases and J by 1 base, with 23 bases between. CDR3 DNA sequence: TGTGCCAGCCGCCTTTCTTGGGTGAGGCAGGCGAACACTGAAGCTTTCTTT. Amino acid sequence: CASRLSWVRQANTEAFF.

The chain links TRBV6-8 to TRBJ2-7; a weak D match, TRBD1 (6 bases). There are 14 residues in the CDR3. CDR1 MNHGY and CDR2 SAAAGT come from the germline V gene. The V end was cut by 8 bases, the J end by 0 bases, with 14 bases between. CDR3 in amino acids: CASSNRALSYEQYF. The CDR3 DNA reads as TGTGCCAGCTCCAACAGGGCCCTCTCCTACGAGCAGTACTTC.

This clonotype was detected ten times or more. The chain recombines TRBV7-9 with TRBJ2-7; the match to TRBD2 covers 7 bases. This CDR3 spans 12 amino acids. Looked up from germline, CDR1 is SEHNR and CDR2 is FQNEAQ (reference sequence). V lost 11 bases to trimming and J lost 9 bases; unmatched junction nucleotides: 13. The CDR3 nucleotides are TGTGCCGCCGCTCCCCGCGCGGGGGTGCAGTACTTC. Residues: CAAAPRAGVQYF.